Below, 3 T cell receptor beta chains from the same sample are listed, as sequenced in a study of CD4 T cells in relation to SARS-CoV-2 and coronaviruses. Method: immunoSEQ multiplex PCR; TCRdb's copy keeps in-frame clones and lacks some. The sample yields about 24,000 clones, under 80% seen once. Unexposed donor CD4+ T cells date from about 2011-2018, before the COVID-19 pandemic. The cells were cultured for about ten days before CD4+ T cells were isolated. These TCRs' antigens remain unknown. The sequencing input was CD4+ T cells from PBMCs, cultured in vitro. All receptors come from a human donor in good health.

V is TRBV6-6 and J is TRBJ1-5, with a possible D match to TRBD1 (5 bases). CDR3 length equals 14 residues. The germline V gene has CDR1 MNHNY and CDR2 SVGAGI (reference sequence). V dropped 5 bases and J dropped 5 bases, with 13 bases sitting between them. For the CDR3, the DNA is TGTGCCAGCAGTACTCAGGGTTTCGATCAGCCCCAGCATTTT. It translates to CASSTQGFDQPQHF.

V is TRBV6-5 and J is TRBJ2-2; D might be TRBD1 (6 bases). CDR1 and CDR2 from the germline V gene are MNHEY and SVGAGI. V was cut by 10 bases and J by 6 bases, with 15 bases left in between. The CDR3 loop spans 13 amino acids. CDR3 DNA: TGTGCCACCCACGACAGGAAGTCCGGGGAGCTGTTTTTT. The encoded protein is CATHDRKSGELFF.

J is TRBJ2-7 and V is TRBV11-2; the match to TRBD1 covers 7 bases. This CDR3 has 13 residues. V lost 6 bases, J lost 3 bases, and 5 bases stayed unmatched. Germline V gene data show CDR1 as SGHAT and CDR2 as FQNNGV. The CDR3 reads CASRHRGSYEQYF. The DNA for the CDR3 is TGTGCCAGCAGACACAGGGGAAGCTACGAGCAGTACTTC.